Listed below are T cell receptor beta chains from one sample, sequenced in a study of cytomegalovirus exposure and HLA in healthy donors. Profiled with immunoSEQ multiplex PCR; TCRdb holds only in-frame clones, not every one. This sample carries hundreds of thousands of clones, nearly 80% of them seen once, and the ten largest clones take approximately 1.8%. Sequencing used PBMCs. The receptors come from a male donor in good health and CMV-seronegative. The CDR3 runs from the conserved cysteine through the conserved F or W. The D gene is left open where the match is weak. A row's size may be missing; if present it is once, few, many or a size class.

TRBJ1-1 TRBV28 NA TRBD1 CASRNQGDTEAFF TGTGCCAGCAGAAATCAGGGGGACACTGAAGCTTTCTTT
TRBJ1-6 TRBV19 NA TRBD1 CASSLDRGTGSPLHF TGTGCCAGTAGTTTGGACAGGGGAACAGGTTCACCCCTCCACTTT
TRBJ1-1 TRBV28 NA TRBD1 CASSTHKNRDSEAFF TGTGCCAGCAGTACGCATAAAAACCGGGACAGTGAAGCTTTCTTT
TRBJ2-7 TRBV7-9 few NA CASSLVTVYEQYF TGTGCCAGCAGCTTAGTTACGGTCTACGAGCAGTACTTC
TRBJ1-1 TRBV14 NA NA CASSQDLYTEAFF TGTGCCAGCAGCCAAGACCTCTACACTGAAGCTTTCTTT
TRBJ2-4 TRBV5-6 NA TRBD1 CASRLTGDENIQYF TGTGCCAGCAGGCTTACAGGGGACGAGAACATTCAGTACTTC
TRBJ2-5 TRBV27 NA NA CASSLGSQETQYF TGTGCCAGCAGTTTAGGGAGCCAAGAGACCCAGTACTTC
TRBJ1-5 TRBV10-3 NA NA CAISDRGQPQHF TGTGCCATCAGTGACAGGGGTCAGCCCCAGCATTTT
TRBJ1-2 TRBV6-5 NA NA CASSSSGLPNYGYTF TGTGCCAGCAGTTCATCGGGACTTCCCAACTATGGCTACACCTTC
TRBJ1-1 TRBV5-1 NA TRBD1 CASSRDRGLGTEAFF TGCGCCAGCAGTAGGGACAGGGGCCTTGGGACTGAAGCTTTCTTT
TRBJ2-3 TRBV5-8 NA TRBD1 CASSVRDRSTDTQYF TGTGCCAGCAGCGTCCGGGACAGAAGCACAGATACGCAGTATTTT
TRBJ2-7 TRBV7-8 NA NA CASSLGVNSYEQYF TGTGCCAGCAGCTTAGGTGTCAACTCCTACGAGCAGTACTTC
TRBJ1-1 TRBV6-5 once NA CASSLVGRGGTEAFF TGTGCCAGCAGTTTGGTGGGGAGGGGTGGCACTGAAGCTTTCTTT
TRBJ2-7 TRBV19 NA NA CASSIAGVSYEQYF TGTGCCAGTAGTATAGCGGGGGTTTCCTACGAGCAGTACTTC
TRBJ2-1 TRBV7-3 NA TRBD2 CASSLNPAGARNEQFF TGTGCCAGCAGCTTAAATCCAGCGGGAGCTAGGAATGAGCAGTTCTTC
TRBJ1-2 TRBV5-4 NA NA CASSLDRGSMVFYGYTF TGTGCCAGCAGCCTAGACAGAGGATCTATGGTTTTTTATGGCTACACCTTC
TRBJ2-1 TRBV7-9 NA NA CASSFQGPEQFF TGTGCCAGCAGCTTCCAGGGTCCTGAGCAGTTCTTC
TRBJ2-7 TRBV5-6 NA TRBD1 CASRDRGAEQYF TGTGCCAGCAGGGACAGGGGCGCCGAGCAGTACTTC
TRBJ1-5 TRBV6-1 NA NA CASREVLGGTQPQHF TGTGCCAGCAGGGAGGTCTTAGGGGGAACTCAGCCCCAGCATTTT
TRBJ2-7 TRBV4-2 NA NA CASSLADRSYEQYF TGTGCCAGCAGCCTAGCGGACAGGTCCTACGAGCAGTACTTC
TRBJ2-2 TRBV5-6 NA TRBD2 CASSLPTSGLNTGELFF TGTGCCAGCAGCCTTCCGACTAGCGGGTTGAACACCGGGGAGCTGTTTTTT
TRBJ1-1 TRBV13 NA TRBD1 CASSSDRVNTEAFF TGTGCCAGCAGCTCGGACAGGGTGAACACTGAAGCTTTCTTT
TRBJ2-1 TRBV6-7 NA NA CASSYSAVLYNEQFF TGTGCCAGCAGTTACTCGGCGGTGCTTTACAATGAGCAGTTCTTC
TRBJ1-2 TRBV4-2 NA TRBD1 CASSQGQGGYGYTF TGTGCCAGCAGCCAAGGACAGGGTGGCTATGGCTACACCTTC
TRBJ2-6 TRBV7-9 once NA CASSLGWALGANVLTF TGTGCCAGCAGCTTAGGTTGGGCGCTCGGGGCCAACGTCCTGACTTTC
TRBJ2-1 TRBV7-8 NA TRBD2 CASSLSASGYNEQFF TGTGCCAGCAGCTTATCGGCTAGCGGGTACAATGAGCAGTTCTTC
TRBJ1-2 TRBV5-6 NA TRBD1 CASSRDRFYGYTF TGTGCCAGCAGCCGGGACAGGTTCTATGGCTACACCTTC
TRBJ1-3 TRBV11-2 NA TRBD1 CASSLYRGHGKGIYF TGTGCCAGCAGCTTATACAGGGGACATGGAAAGGGCATATATTTT
TRBJ2-2 TRBV6-5 once TRBD2 CASSYLAADTGELFF TGTGCCAGCAGTTACCTAGCGGCAGATACCGGGGAGCTGTTTTTT
TRBJ2-3 TRBV7-3 few TRBD2 CASSLVGGGSTDTQYF TGTGCCAGCAGCTTAGTTGGGGGGGGGAGCACAGATACGCAGTATTTT
TRBJ2-5 TRBV5-1 NA NA CASSLTPGEKTQYF TGCGCCAGCAGCTTGACCCCGGGGGAAAAGACCCAGTACTTC
TRBJ2-6 TRBV19 NA NA CASSIPGRSVLTF TGTGCCAGTAGTATTCCGGGGAGGAGCGTCCTGACTTTC
TRBJ1-4 TRBV25-1 few TRBD1 CASSVQGLLGNEKLFF TGTGCCAGCAGTGTACAGGGGCTTTTGGGAAATGAAAAACTGTTTTTT
TRBJ2-7 TRBV21-1 NA NA CASSKGSGHRRYEQYF TGTGCCAGCAGCAAAGGGAGCGGGCACCGACGTTACGAGCAGTACTTC
TRBJ2-1 TRBV10-3 once NA CAISESTAPEQFF TGTGCCATCAGTGAGTCGACAGCCCCAGAGCAGTTCTTC
TRBJ2-3 TRBV9 once TRBD1 CASSSRQGITDTQYF TGTGCCAGCAGCTCCCGACAGGGGATCACAGATACGCAGTATTTT
TRBJ2-7 TRBV11-2 NA TRBD2 CASSLGEGSYEQYF TGTGCCAGCAGCTTAGGGGAGGGGTCCTACGAGCAGTACTTC
TRBJ2-7 TRBV2 NA NA CASIPSGNYEQYF TGTGCCAGCATTCCCAGCGGCAACTACGAGCAGTACTTC
TRBJ2-7 TRBV10-3 NA TRBD2 CATRGRGTSGGYEQYF TGTGCCACGCGGGGGCGGGGGACTAGCGGGGGCTACGAGCAGTACTTC
TRBJ1-1 TRBV7-2 NA NA CASSSQWGAEAFF TGTGCCAGCAGCTCCCAGTGGGGGGCTGAAGCTTTCTTT
TRBJ1-3 TRBV5-6 NA TRBD1 CASSPDRDPGNTIYF TGTGCCAGCAGCCCGGACAGGGACCCTGGAAACACCATATATTTT
TRBJ2-1 TRBV18 NA NA CASSPNANEQFF TGTGCCAGCTCACCAAACGCGAATGAGCAGTTCTTC